This is a list of T cell receptor beta chains from one sample in a study of blood T cell repertoires in COVID-19. Method: immunoSEQ multiplex PCR; TCRdb's copy keeps in-frame clones and lacks some. The sample consists of around 140,000 clones, around 89% of them appearing once. Sequences were obtained from peripheral blood. These receptors originate from a man between 60 and 75 years old with active or convalescent COVID-19. The CDR3 runs from the conserved cysteine through the conserved F or W. A D gene is named only where the DNA matches it firmly. For some rows the clone size is stated as once, few or many, or as a class when expanded; others skip it.

D gene: NA
clone size: NA
V gene: TRBV6-2/TRBV6-3
J gene: TRBJ2-5
CDR3 protein: CASSTTTVEETQYF
CDR3 DNA: TGTGCCAGCAGTACAACTACGGTTGAAGAGACCCAGTACTTC

D gene: NA
clone size: NA
V gene: TRBV3-1/TRBV3-2
J gene: TRBJ1-6
CDR3 protein: CASSQPPQGAGGGRSPLHF
CDR3 DNA: TGTGCCAGCAGCCAACCACCGCAAGGGGCCGGGGGAGGAAGGTCACCCCTCCACTTT

D gene: TRBD2
clone size: NA
V gene: TRBV29-1
J gene: TRBJ2-7
CDR3 protein: CSVGGIAGDPYEQYF
CDR3 DNA: TGCAGCGTTGGAGGAATAGCGGGGGACCCTTACGAGCAGTACTTC

D gene: NA
clone size: many
V gene: TRBV7-2
J gene: TRBJ1-6
CDR3 protein: CASSLRGSSPLHF
CDR3 DNA: TGTGCCAGCAGCTTAAGGGGTAGCTCACCCCTCCACTTT

D gene: NA
clone size: NA
V gene: TRBV6-6
J gene: TRBJ1-2
CDR3 protein: CASSYSSYTGYTF
CDR3 DNA: TGTGCCAGCAGTTACTCGAGCTATACTGGCTACACCTTC

D gene: NA
clone size: NA
V gene: TRBV28
J gene: TRBJ1-1
CDR3 protein: CASSLQGSRAFF
CDR3 DNA: TGTGCCAGCAGTCTCCAGGGGAGTCGAGCTTTCTTT

D gene: TRBD1
clone size: NA
V gene: TRBV7-2
J gene: TRBJ1-2
CDR3 protein: CASSLRGPSNYGYTF
CDR3 DNA: TGTGCCAGCAGTCTCAGGGGGCCATCTAACTATGGCTACACCTTC

D gene: TRBD2
clone size: NA
V gene: TRBV11-2
J gene: TRBJ2-7
CDR3 protein: CASSLLAGGPYEQYF
CDR3 DNA: TGTGCCAGCAGCTTATTAGCGGGGGGACCCTACGAGCAGTACTTC

D gene: TRBD2
clone size: NA
V gene: TRBV10-3
J gene: TRBJ2-2
CDR3 protein: CAISDTSGNTGELFF
CDR3 DNA: TGTGCCATCAGTGATACTAGCGGGAACACCGGGGAGCTGTTTTTT

D gene: NA
clone size: NA
V gene: TRBV7-3
J gene: TRBJ2-1
CDR3 protein: CASSKSRDTYNEQFF
CDR3 DNA: TGTGCCAGCAGCAAATCTCGGGACACCTACAATGAGCAGTTCTTC

D gene: TRBD1
clone size: NA
V gene: TRBV30
J gene: TRBJ1-2
CDR3 protein: CAWSYRDRGFVGYTF
CDR3 DNA: TGTGCCTGGAGTTACCGGGACAGGGGTTTTGTTGGCTACACCTTC

D gene: NA
clone size: once
V gene: TRBV10-3
J gene: TRBJ1-2
CDR3 protein: CAISEGETAKFGYTF
CDR3 DNA: TGTGCCATCAGTGAGGGAGAGACTGCTAAATTTGGCTACACCTTC

D gene: NA
clone size: once
V gene: TRBV6-2/TRBV6-3
J gene: TRBJ1-5
CDR3 protein: CASSGIGRGNQPQHF
CDR3 DNA: TGTGCCAGCAGTGGCATTGGACGAGGGAATCAGCCCCAGCATTTT

D gene: TRBD1
clone size: NA
V gene: TRBV28
J gene: TRBJ1-1
CDR3 protein: CASLQGTHTEAFF
CDR3 DNA: TGTGCCAGCTTACAGGGGACCCACACTGAAGCTTTCTTT

D gene: NA
clone size: NA
V gene: TRBV28
J gene: TRBJ2-1
CDR3 protein: CASTGHQHNEQFF
CDR3 DNA: TGTGCCAGCACGGGACACCAACACAATGAGCAGTTCTTC

D gene: TRBD1
clone size: NA
V gene: TRBV7-9
J gene: TRBJ1-4
CDR3 protein: CASSSRTGGGNEKLFF
CDR3 DNA: TGTGCCAGCAGCTCCCGGACAGGGGGCGGCAATGAAAAACTGTTTTTT

D gene: TRBD1
clone size: NA
V gene: TRBV18
J gene: TRBJ1-3
CDR3 protein: CASSLRTGPKDTIYF
CDR3 DNA: TGTGCCAGCTCATTGCGGACAGGACCGAAAGACACCATATATTTT

D gene: TRBD1
clone size: NA
V gene: TRBV30
J gene: TRBJ1-2
CDR3 protein: CAWSTGQGAFGYTF
CDR3 DNA: TGTGCCTGGAGTACGGGACAGGGGGCGTTTGGCTACACCTTC